The 8 T cell receptor beta chains below all came from one sample that was sequenced in a study of blood T cell repertoires in COVID-19. Only in-frame clones appear in the TCRdb table, and some are missing; sequencing was by immunoSEQ multiplex PCR. The sample carries about 250,000 clones, around 83% recorded once. Source material: peripheral blood. The receptors derive from an elderly man with acute or convalescent COVID-19.

The CDR3 reads CASSLGRILSSGANVLTF. CDR3 nucleotide sequence: TGTGCCAGCAGCTTAGGCAGGATCCTCAGCTCTGGGGCCAACGTCCTGACTTTC. The rearrangement uses TRBV5-6 and TRBJ2-6, with D unclear. This CDR3 contains 18 residues. Trimming stripped 2 bases from V and 0 bases from J, with 15 bases between. Looked up from germline, CDR1 is SGHDT and CDR2 is YYEEEE.

This clone came up a few times. The rearrangement joins TRBV28 to TRBJ1-2; D remains ambiguous. V was cut by 6 bases and J by 2 bases, with 13 bases left in between. The CDR3 extends over 14 amino acids. CDR1 is MDHEN and CDR2 is SYDVKM in the germline V gene. The CDR3 region is CASSSPGVNYGYTF. CDR3 DNA sequence: TGTGCCAGCAGCTCCCCGGGAGTAAACTATGGCTACACCTTC.

DNA of the CDR3: TGTGCCAGCTCACCAGAGGGTCCGGGGGACTATGGCTACACCTTC. Translating it yields CASSPEGPGDYGYTF. This rearrangement joins TRBV18 to TRBJ1-2; maybe TRBD1 (5 bases). V shed 2 bases and J shed 3 bases, with 13 bases lying between them. The CDR3 runs to 15 residues. Germline values: CDR1 KGHSH, CDR2 LQKENI.

The chain has TRBV6-6 and TRBJ2-2; maybe TRBD1 (5 bases). The V gene lost 6 bases and the J gene lost 4 bases, with 12 bases spanning the gap. Per germline, CDR1 MNHNY and CDR2 SVGAGI (reference sequence). The CDR3 sequence is 14 residues long. The CDR3: CASRQDASTGELFF. CDR3 in DNA: TGTGCCAGCAGACAGGATGCGAGCACCGGGGAGCTGTTTTTT.

V usage is TRBV21-1 and J usage is TRBJ1-4; the tabulated D call, TRBD1, remains unverified against the DNA. TRBV21-1 is assigned pseudogene status. The CDR3 has 15 residues. The CDR3 sequence is CASSKGQGSSEKLFF. The CDR3 DNA sequence: TGTGCCAGCAGCAAAGGGCAGGGTTCGAGTGAAAAACTGTTTTTT.

The V call is TRBV7-2, the J call TRBJ1-1; 9 nucleotides line up with TRBD1. Germline-derived CDR1 and CDR2 are SGHTA and FQGNSA. The CDR3 is made up of 15 amino acids. After removal of 5 bases from V and 4 bases from J, the junction contained 8 bases not matched to a gene. The CDR3 protein is CASSPGQGPSTEAFF. The CDR3 bases are TGTGCCAGCAGCCCTGGACAGGGGCCGAGCACTGAAGCTTTCTTT.

The chain combines TRBV5-1 with TRBJ2-7, with D tentatively TRBD1 (5 bases). Looked up from germline, CDR1 is SGHRS and CDR2 is YFSETQ. Between the trimmed V and J ends, which lost 0 bases and 4 bases, there was a span of 14 bases. This CDR3 is 15 amino acids long. For the CDR3, the DNA is TGCGCCAGCAGCTTGGTGGCAGGGTATGGGTACGAGCAGTACTTC. It translates to CASSLVAGYGYEQYF.

The chain carries TRBV14 and TRBJ1-6; D not resolved. The CDR3 consists of 17 residues. The germline V gene has CDR1 SGHDN and CDR2 FVKESK. The V and J ends lost 0 bases and 0 bases respectively, with 9 bases between them. The CDR3 DNA follows: TGTGCCAGCAGCCAAGAGGGTCCGGGCTCCTATAATTCACCCCTCCACTTT. It is translated as CASSQEGPGSYNSPLHF.